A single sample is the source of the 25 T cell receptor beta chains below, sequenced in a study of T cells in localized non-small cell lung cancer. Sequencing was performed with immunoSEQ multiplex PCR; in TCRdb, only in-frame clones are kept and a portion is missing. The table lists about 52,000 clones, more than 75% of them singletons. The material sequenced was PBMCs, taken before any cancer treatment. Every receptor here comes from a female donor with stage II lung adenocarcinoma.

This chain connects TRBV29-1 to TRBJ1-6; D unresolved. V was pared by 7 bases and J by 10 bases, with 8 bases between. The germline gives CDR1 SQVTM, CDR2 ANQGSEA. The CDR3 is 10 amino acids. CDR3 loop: CSDHISPLHF. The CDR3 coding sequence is TGCAGCGACCACATATCACCCCTCCACTTT.

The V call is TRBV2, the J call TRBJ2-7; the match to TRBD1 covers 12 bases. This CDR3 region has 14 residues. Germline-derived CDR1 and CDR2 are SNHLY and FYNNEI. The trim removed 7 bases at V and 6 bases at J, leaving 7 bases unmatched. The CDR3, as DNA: TGTGCCAGCACGAGGGACAGGGGGCGCATCGAGCAGTACTTC. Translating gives CASTRDRGRIEQYF. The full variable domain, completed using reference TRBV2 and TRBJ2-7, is EPEVTQTPSHQVTQMGQEVILRCVPISNHLYFYWYRQILGQKVEFLVSFYNNEISEKSEIFDDQFSVERPDGSNFTLKIRSTKLEDSAMYFCASTRDRGRIEQYFGPGTRLTVT.

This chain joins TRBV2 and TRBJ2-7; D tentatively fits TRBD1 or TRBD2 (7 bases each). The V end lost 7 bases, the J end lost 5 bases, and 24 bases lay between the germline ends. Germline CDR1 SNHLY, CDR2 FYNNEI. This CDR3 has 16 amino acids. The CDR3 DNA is TGTGCCAGCACCCGGGGGGCGACAGGGAGGTTTGACGAGCAGTACTTC. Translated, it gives CASTRGATGRFDEQYF.

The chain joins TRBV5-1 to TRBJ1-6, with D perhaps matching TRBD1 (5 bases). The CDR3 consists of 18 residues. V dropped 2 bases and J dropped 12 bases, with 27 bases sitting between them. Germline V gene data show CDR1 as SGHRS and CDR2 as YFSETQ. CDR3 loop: CASSLNILEAGWNLPLHF. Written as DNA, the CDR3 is TGCGCCAGCAGCTTAAATATCCTCGAGGCAGGGTGGAACCTACCCCTCCACTTT.

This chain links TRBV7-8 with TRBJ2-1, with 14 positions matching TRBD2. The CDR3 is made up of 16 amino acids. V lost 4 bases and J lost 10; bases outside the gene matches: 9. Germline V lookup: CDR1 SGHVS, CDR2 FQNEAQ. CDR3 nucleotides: TGTGCCAGCAGCTCCCGGACTAGCGGGGGGTCCGGCGAGCAGTTCTTC. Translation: CASSSRTSGGSGEQFF.

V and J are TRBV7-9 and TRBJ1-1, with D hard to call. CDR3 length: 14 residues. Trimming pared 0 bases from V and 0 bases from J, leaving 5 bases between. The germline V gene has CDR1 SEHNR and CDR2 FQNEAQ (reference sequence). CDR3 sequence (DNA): TGTGCCAGCAGCTTAGCTGGGATGAACACTGAAGCTTTCTTT. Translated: CASSLAGMNTEAFF.

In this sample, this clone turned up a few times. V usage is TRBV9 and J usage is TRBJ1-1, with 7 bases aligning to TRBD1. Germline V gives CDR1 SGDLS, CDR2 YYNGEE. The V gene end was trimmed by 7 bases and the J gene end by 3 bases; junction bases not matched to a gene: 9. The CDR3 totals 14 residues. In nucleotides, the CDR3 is TGTGCCAGCTCCACCGGGCAGGGGGACACTGAAGCTTTCTTT. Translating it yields CASSTGQGDTEAFF.

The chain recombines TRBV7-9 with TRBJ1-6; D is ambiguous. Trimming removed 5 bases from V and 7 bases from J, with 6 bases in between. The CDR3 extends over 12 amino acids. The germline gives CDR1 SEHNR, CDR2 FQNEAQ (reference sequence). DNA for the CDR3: TGTGCCAGCAGCCTCGAAAATTCACCCCTCCACTTT. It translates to CASSLENSPLHF.

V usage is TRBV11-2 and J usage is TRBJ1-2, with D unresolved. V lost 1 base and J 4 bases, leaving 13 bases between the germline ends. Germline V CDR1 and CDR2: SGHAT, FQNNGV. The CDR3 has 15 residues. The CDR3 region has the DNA TGTGCCAGCAGCTTAGCCGAGGGCGGTGGCTATGGCTACACCTTC. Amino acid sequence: CASSLAEGGGYGYTF.

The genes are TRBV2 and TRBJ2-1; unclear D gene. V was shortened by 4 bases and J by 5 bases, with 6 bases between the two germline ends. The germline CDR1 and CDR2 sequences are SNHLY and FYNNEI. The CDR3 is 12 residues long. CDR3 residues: CASSVINNEQFF. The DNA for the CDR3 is TGTGCCAGCAGTGTTATCAACAATGAGCAGTTCTTC.

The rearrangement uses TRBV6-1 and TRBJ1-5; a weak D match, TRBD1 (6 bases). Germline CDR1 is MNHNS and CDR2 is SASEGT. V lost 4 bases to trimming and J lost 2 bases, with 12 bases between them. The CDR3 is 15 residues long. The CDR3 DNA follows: TGTGCCAGCAGTGTTAAGGGGGGCCGCAATCAGCCCCAGCATTTT. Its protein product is CASSVKGGRNQPQHF.

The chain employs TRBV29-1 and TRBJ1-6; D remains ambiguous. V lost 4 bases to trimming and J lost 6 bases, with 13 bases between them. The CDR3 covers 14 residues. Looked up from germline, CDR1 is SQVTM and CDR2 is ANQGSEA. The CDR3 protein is CSVASPPPNSPLHF. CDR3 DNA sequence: TGCAGCGTTGCCAGTCCTCCGCCTAATTCACCCCTCCACTTT.

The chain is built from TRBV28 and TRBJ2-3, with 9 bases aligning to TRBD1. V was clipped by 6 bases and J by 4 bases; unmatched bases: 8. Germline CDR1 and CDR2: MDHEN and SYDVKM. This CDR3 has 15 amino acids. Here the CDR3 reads CASRTDRGGPDTQYF. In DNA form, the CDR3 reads TGTGCCAGCAGAACGGACAGGGGAGGCCCAGATACGCAGTATTTT.

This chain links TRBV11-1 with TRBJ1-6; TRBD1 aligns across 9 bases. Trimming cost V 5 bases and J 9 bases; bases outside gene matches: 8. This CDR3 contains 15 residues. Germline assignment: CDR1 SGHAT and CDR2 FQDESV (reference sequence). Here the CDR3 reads CASSPTTGGGSPLHF. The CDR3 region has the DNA TGTGCCAGCAGCCCAACGACAGGGGGTGGTTCACCCCTCCACTTT.

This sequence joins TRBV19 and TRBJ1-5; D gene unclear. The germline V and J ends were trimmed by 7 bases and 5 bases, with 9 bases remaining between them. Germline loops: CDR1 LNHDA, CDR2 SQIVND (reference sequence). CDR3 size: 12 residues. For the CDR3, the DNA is TGTGCCAGTAAACGCGGGGATCAGCCCCAGCATTTT. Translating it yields CASKRGDQPQHF.

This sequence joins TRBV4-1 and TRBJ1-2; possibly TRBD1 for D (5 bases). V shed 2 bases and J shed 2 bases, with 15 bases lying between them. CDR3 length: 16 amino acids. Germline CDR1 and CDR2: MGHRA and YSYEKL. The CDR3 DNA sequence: TGCGCCAGCAGCCAACCCCAGGGAGTAGGGAACTATGGCTACACCTTC. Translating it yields CASSQPQGVGNYGYTF.

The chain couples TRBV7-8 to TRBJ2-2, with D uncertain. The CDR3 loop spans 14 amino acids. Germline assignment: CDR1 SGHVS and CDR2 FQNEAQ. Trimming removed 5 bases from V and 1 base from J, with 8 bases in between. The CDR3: CASSPPGNTGELFF. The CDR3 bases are TGTGCCAGCAGCCCCCCAGGGAACACCGGGGAGCTGTTTTTT.

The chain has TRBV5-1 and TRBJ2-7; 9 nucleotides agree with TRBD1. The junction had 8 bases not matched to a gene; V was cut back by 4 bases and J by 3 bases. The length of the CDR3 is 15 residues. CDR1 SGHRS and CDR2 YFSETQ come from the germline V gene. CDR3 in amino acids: CASSVEQGAGYEQYF. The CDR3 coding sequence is TGCGCCAGCAGCGTCGAACAGGGGGCAGGCTACGAGCAGTACTTC. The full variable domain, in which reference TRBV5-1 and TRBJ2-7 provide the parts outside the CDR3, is KAGVTQTPRYLIKTRGQQVTLSCSPISGHRSVSWYQQTPGQGLQFLFEYFSETQRNKGNFPGRFSGRQFSNSRSEMNVSTLELGDSALYLCASSVEQGAGYEQYFGPGTRLTVT.

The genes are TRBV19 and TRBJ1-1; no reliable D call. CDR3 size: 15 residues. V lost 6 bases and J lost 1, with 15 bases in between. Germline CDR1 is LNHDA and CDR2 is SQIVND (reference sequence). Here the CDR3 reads CASRWASLGNTEAFF. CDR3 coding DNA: TGTGCCAGTAGATGGGCGAGTCTGGGGAACACTGAAGCTTTCTTT.

The CDR3 region is CASSPGQASYEQYF. The CDR3 nucleotides read TGTGCCAGCAGCCCTGGGCAGGCGTCCTACGAGCAGTACTTC. The chain couples TRBV2 to TRBJ2-7; D gene uncertain. The CDR3 contains 14 residues. Germline V gene lookup returns CDR1 SNHLY and CDR2 FYNNEI. V lost 6 bases and J lost 1, with 13 bases in between.

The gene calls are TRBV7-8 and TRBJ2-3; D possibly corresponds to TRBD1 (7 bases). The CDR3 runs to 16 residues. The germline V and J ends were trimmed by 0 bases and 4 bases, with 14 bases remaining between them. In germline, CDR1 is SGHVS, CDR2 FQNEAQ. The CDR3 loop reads CASSLAGAGGSDTQYF. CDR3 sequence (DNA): TGTGCCAGCAGCTTAGCGGGCGCAGGGGGGTCAGATACGCAGTATTTT.

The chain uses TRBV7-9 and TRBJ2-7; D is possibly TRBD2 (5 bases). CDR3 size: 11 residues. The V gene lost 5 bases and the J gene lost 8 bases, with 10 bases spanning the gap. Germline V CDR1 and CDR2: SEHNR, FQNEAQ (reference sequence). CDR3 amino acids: CASSLSVKQYF. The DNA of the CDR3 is TGTGCCAGCAGCCTTAGCGTAAAGCAGTACTTC.

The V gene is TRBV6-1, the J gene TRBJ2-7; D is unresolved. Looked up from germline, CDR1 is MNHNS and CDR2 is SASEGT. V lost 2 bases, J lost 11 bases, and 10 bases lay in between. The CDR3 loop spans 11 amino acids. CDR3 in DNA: TGTGCCAGCAGTGAAAGGTATTCAGAGTACTTC. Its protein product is CASSERYSEYF.

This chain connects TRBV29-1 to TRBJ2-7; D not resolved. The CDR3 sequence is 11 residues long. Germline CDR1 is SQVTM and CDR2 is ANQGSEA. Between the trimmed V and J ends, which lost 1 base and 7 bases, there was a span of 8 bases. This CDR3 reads CSVEVSSEQYF. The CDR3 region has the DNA TGCAGCGTTGAAGTGAGTTCAGAGCAGTACTTC.

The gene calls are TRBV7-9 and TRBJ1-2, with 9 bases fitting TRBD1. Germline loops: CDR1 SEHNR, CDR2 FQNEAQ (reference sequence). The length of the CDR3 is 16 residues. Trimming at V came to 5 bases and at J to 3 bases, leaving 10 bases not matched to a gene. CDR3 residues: CASSTTGQGSYYGYTF. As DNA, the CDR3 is TGTGCCAGCAGCACGACGGGACAGGGCTCATACTATGGCTACACCTTC.